Shown below are 4 T cell receptor beta chains from a single sample sequenced in a study of cytomegalovirus exposure and HLA in healthy donors. PCR primers comprised 60 Vbeta and 13 Jbeta primers. Clones were read by immunoSEQ multiplex PCR, and TCRdb kept only the in-frame ones, dropping some. The sample has about 210,000 clones, around 78% seen once; the top ten hold 14%. Input material: PBMCs. The source of these receptors is a woman aged 25-40 years in good health and CMV-seropositive.

The V call is TRBV30, the J call TRBJ2-7; D is possibly TRBD1 (6 bases). The CDR3 is 13 residues long. Germline loops: CDR1 GTSNPN, CDR2 SVGIG (reference sequence). Trimming stripped 1 base from V and 0 bases from J, with 7 bases between. CDR3 DNA sequence: TGTGCCTGGAGTGGGACAGTCTCCTACGAGCAGTACTTC. Amino acid sequence: CAWSGTVSYEQYF.

This clone has a handful of counts. The chain has TRBV6-1 and TRBJ2-6; 7 nucleotides line up with TRBD1. The CDR3 consists of 13 residues. V trimming: 8 bases; J trimming: 4 bases; junction bases outside the gene matches: 2. Germline CDR1 and CDR2: MNHNS and SASEGT. Written as DNA, the CDR3 is TGTGCCAGCCAGGGGGTAGGGGCCAACGTCCTGACTTTC. Encoded protein: CASQGVGANVLTF.

The rearrangement uses TRBV5-8 and TRBJ2-3, with 14 nucleotides matching TRBD2. J lost 3 bases, V lost 5 bases, and 11 bases had no gene match. The CDR3 length is 18 residues. Germline V gives CDR1 SGHTS, CDR2 YDEGEE. DNA for the CDR3: TGTGCCAGCAGTTACCGGACTAGCGGGAGGCAGAGAACAGATACGCAGTATTTT. It codes for CASSYRTSGRQRTDTQYF.

The V and J genes are TRBV28 and TRBJ1-5; 7 bases agree with TRBD1. The CDR3 loop spans 15 amino acids. The trim removed 5 bases at V and 5 bases at J, leaving 9 bases unmatched. Germline values: CDR1 MDHEN, CDR2 SYDVKM. The CDR3 sequence: CASSPRTGPDQPQHF. DNA of the CDR3: TGTGCCAGCAGTCCCAGGACAGGCCCGGATCAGCCCCAGCATTTT.